The 4 T cell receptor beta chains presented below share a single source sample, sequenced in a study of control samples from healthy donors and cancer patients (TCRdb year 2020). The method behind the library was the immunoSEQ multiplex PCR assay. TCRdb carries this immuneACCESS record with in-frame sequences only. Its versions omit some clonotypes, under half of them owing to an unresolved V gene in the studies checked, with the rest unexplained. The sample profile shows more than 80,000 clones; approximately 95% of them were found once. About 8.8% of the sample is held by the ten biggest clonotypes. The sequencing input was blood. The receptors were sampled from a man between 18 and 29 years old in good health.

The chain joins TRBV9 to TRBJ2-5; D gene uncertain. Germline V gives CDR1 SGDLS, CDR2 YYNGEE. The CDR3 contains 18 residues. The V end was cut by 6 bases, the J end by 5 bases, with 29 bases between. The CDR3 nucleotides read TGTGCCAGCAAATCTTACAGCAATAACGGTTTCGAAATTGAGACCCAGTACTTC. Protein sequence: CASKSYSNNGFEIETQYF.

This clone was recorded once. V gene TRBV6-5 combines with J gene TRBJ1-1, with 7 bases lining up with TRBD1. The V segment lost 6 bases and the J segment 3 bases; nucleotides outside the gene matches: 10. This CDR3 is built from 15 residues. The germline gives CDR1 MNHEY, CDR2 SVGAGI. The chain's CDR3 is CASSARDSRDTEAFF. In nucleotides, the CDR3 is TGTGCCAGCAGCGCCCGGGACAGCAGGGACACTGAAGCTTTCTTT.

The rearrangement joins TRBV30 to TRBJ2-5; 9 nucleotides line up with TRBD1. V shed 2 bases, J shed 9 bases, and the junction held 16 bases outside the gene matches. Looked up from germline, CDR1 is GTSNPN and CDR2 is SVGIG (reference sequence). The CDR3 runs to 16 residues. CDR3 nucleotide sequence: TGTGCCTGGAGTCTCCATTTGGGACAGGGTGGTTTTGCCCAGTACTTC. It specifies CAWSLHLGQGGFAQYF.

The chain recombines TRBV6-5 with TRBJ2-1; the D call may be TRBD1 or TRBD2 (6 bases each). The germline V and J ends were trimmed by 0 bases and 5 bases, with 14 bases remaining between them. CDR1 is MNHEY, CDR2 SVGAGI, per germline. This CDR3 has 16 residues. The CDR3 protein is CASSYSGAGTHNEQFF. CDR3 nucleotide sequence: TGTGCCAGCAGTTACTCGGGGGCGGGGACCCACAATGAGCAGTTCTTC.